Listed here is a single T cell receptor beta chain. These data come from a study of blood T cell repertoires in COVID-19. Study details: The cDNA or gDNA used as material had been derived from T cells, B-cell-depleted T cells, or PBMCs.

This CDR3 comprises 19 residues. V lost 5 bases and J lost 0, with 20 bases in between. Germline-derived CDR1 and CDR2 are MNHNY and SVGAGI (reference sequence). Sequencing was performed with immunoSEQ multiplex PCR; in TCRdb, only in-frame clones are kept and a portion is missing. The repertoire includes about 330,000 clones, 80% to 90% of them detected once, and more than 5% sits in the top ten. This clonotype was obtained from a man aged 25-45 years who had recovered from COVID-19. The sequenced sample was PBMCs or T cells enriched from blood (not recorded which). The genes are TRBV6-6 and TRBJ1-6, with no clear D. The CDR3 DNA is TGTGCCAGCAGTCCCACCTCGCCCCGGGGTAGCTCCTATAATTCACCCCTCCACTTT. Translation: CASSPTSPRGSSYNSPLHF.